This T cell receptor (beta chain) was captured by sequencing in a study of blood T cell repertoires in COVID-19. Study background: Specimens from acute and convalescent COVID-19 originated in the United States, Italy and Spain. T cells, B-cell-depleted T cells, or PBMCs supplied cDNA or gDNA.

How the authors handled the data: Using reference gene primer amplification, nucleated cell counts were estimated. Only in-frame clones appear in the TCRdb table, and some are missing; sequencing was by immunoSEQ multiplex PCR. The D gene and trimming were derived from the DNA, and the V and J assignments and clone size from that table. This table holds 150,000 to 180,000 clones, less than 90% found once. Germline CDR1 reads SNHLY; CDR2 reads FYNNEI. With V trimmed by 5 bases and J by 6 bases, 8 bases remained unmatched. The CDR3 loop spans 15 amino acids. The chain carries TRBV2 and TRBJ2-3, with 10 positions matching TRBD2. The sequencing input was peripheral blood. The clonotype originates from a woman aged 70-85 years with acute or convalescent COVID-19. The CDR3 sequence: CASSKLAGVADTQYF. Written as DNA, the CDR3 is TGTGCCAGCAGTAAGCTAGCGGGGGTTGCGGATACGCAGTATTTT.